A selection of T cell receptor beta chains follows, all from one sample in a study of cytomegalovirus exposure and HLA in healthy donors. Clones were sequenced by immunoSEQ multiplex PCR, and TCRdb holds only the in-frame ones, with some missing. The table records fewer than 200,000 clones, 75% to 85% of them present only once. Material for sequencing was PBMCs. The origin of the receptors is a woman in her 30s in good health and CMV-seropositive. Each CDR3 is given with its conserved first and last residue. The order of the fields is V gene, J gene, clone size, D gene, CDR3 DNA, CDR3 protein. D genes are given only for firm matches. Where a row states a size, it is once, few, many or the class of an expanded clone; other rows omit it.

TRBV11-2,TRBJ2-7,.,.,TGTGCCAGCAGCTTCTACGGGGGCTACGAGCAGTACTTC,CASSFYGGYEQYF
TRBV9,TRBJ2-7,.,TRBD2,TGTGCCAGCAGCGTAGGCGGGAGGACCGAGCAGTACTTC,CASSVGGRTEQYF
TRBV7-8,TRBJ2-7,.,TRBD1,TGTGCCAGCAGCTACGCCGGGACAGGGTGGTTCAACGAGCAGTACTTC,CASSYAGTGWFNEQYF
TRBV19,TRBJ2-3,.,TRBD2,TGTGCCAGTAGTATAAGCGGGGGGGCCGCTACGCAGTATTTT,CASSISGGAATQYF
TRBV7-4,TRBJ2-1,once,.,TGTGCCAGCAGCTTAGAACGGTACAATGAGCAGTTCTTC,CASSLERYNEQFF
TRBV5-8,TRBJ2-2,.,TRBD1,TGTGCCAGCAGGGTACAGGGGGGAGGAACCGGGGAGCTGTTTTTT,CASRVQGGGTGELFF
TRBV5-5,TRBJ2-7,.,.,TGTGCCAGCAGCTTGGGTACAGTCTCCTACGAGCAGTACTTC,CASSLGTVSYEQYF
TRBV19,TRBJ2-3,.,.,TGTGCCAGTAGTATAAGGGTACTAGCCTTGCAGGATACGCAGTATTTT,CASSIRVLALQDTQYF
TRBV28,TRBJ2-7,.,.,TGTGCCAGCAGTGTCCCGGCGCGGGGAAGTATGGACTTC,CASSVPARGSMDF
TRBV28,TRBJ1-2,few,TRBD1,TGTGCCAACAAGCAGCCGGCCTACAGGGGGCGACATGGCTACACCTTC,CANKQPAYRGRHGYTF
TRBV14,TRBJ1-2,.,.,TGTGCCAGCAGCCAAGACATCTATGGCTACACCTTC,CASSQDIYGYTF
TRBV7-9,TRBJ1-1,few,.,TGTGCCAGCAGCTTAAAAGCGAACACTGAAGCTTTCTTT,CASSLKANTEAFF
TRBV6-6,TRBJ2-5,few,.,TGTGCCAGCAGGTCACTAGATCTTATAGAGACCCAGTACTTC,CASRSLDLIETQYF
TRBV6-5,TRBJ2-5,.,.,TGTGCCAGCAGTTACTCGTCCCCTAAGGAGACCCAGTACTTC,CASSYSSPKETQYF
TRBV29-1,TRBJ2-1,.,.,TGCAGCGTGGACTCCGGGAGCTACAATGAGCAGTTCTTC,CSVDSGSYNEQFF
TRBV7-2,TRBJ2-1,.,TRBD2,TGTGCCAGCAGCCTACCGGGACTAACCTACAATGAGCAGTTCTTC,CASSLPGLTYNEQFF
TRBV6-6,TRBJ1-2,few,.,TGTGCCAGCAGTCCCCGCCGAACAAGCGACACCTTC,CASSPRRTSDTF
TRBV6-6,TRBJ2-3,.,TRBD2,TGTGCCAGCAGTTACACTAGCGGGGGGGCCAGGGATACGCAGTATTTT,CASSYTSGGARDTQYF
TRBV6-4,TRBJ2-7,.,.,TGTGCCAGCAGTCAGGGGGGCGCTTCCTACGAGCAGTACTTC,CASSQGGASYEQYF
TRBV27,TRBJ2-1,.,.,TGTGCCGTCAAACTCCGGGGATCCTACAATGAGCAGTTCTTC,CAVKLRGSYNEQFF
TRBV30,TRBJ2-7,.,TRBD1,TGTGCCTGGAGTGAGAGGGACAGGTTCCCCTACGAGCAGTACTTC,CAWSERDRFPYEQYF
TRBV6-1,TRBJ2-6,.,.,TGTGCCAGCAGTGTCTTTGGGGCGCGGCGCAATTCTGGGGCCAACGTCCTGACTTTC,CASSVFGARRNSGANVLTF
TRBV28,TRBJ2-7,.,TRBD2,TGTGCCAGCAGTCCTCCGAGAGCGGGGGGATTCAAAAAAACCTACGAGCAGTACTTC,CASSPPRAGGFKKTYEQYF
TRBV9,TRBJ2-3,few,.,TGTGCCAGCAGCGTCGGGGTAGCGGACACAGATACGCAGTATTTT,CASSVGVADTDTQYF
TRBV19,TRBJ2-7,.,TRBD1,TGTGCCAGTAGTATAGTAGGTCAGGGGGCCTACGAGCAGTACTTC,CASSIVGQGAYEQYF
TRBV28,TRBJ1-5,once,.,TGTGCCAGCAGCCTACTCCCTCGGGACATAGGGAATCAGCCCCAGCATTTT,CASSLLPRDIGNQPQHF
TRBV7-8,TRBJ1-5,.,.,TGTGCCAGCAGCTTAATTCAACAGGGCAATCAGCCCCAGCATTTT,CASSLIQQGNQPQHF
TRBV7-2,TRBJ2-1,.,TRBD2,TGTGCCAGCAGCCAACTTCTAGCGGAGGAGCAGTTCTTC,CASSQLLAEEQFF
TRBV9,TRBJ2-1,.,TRBD1,TGTGCCAGCAGCTACGGGACAGGGTACAATGAGCAGTTCTTC,CASSYGTGYNEQFF
TRBV5-1,TRBJ1-2,once,TRBD1,TGCGCCAGCAGCCACAGGGGGCGGGTGGACTATGGCTACACCTTC,CASSHRGRVDYGYTF
TRBV30,TRBJ1-1,.,.,TGTGCCTGGGGCAGAGGGAACACTGAAGCTTTCTTT,CAWGRGNTEAFF
TRBV7-9,TRBJ1-2,.,TRBD1,TGTGCCAGCTGGACCGCAGGGGGACGTTATGGCTACACCTTC,CASWTAGGRYGYTF
TRBV19,TRBJ2-1,.,TRBD1,TGTGCCAGTAGTCGGAAGGACAGGGGACGGAATGAGCAGTTCTTC,CASSRKDRGRNEQFF
TRBV4-3,TRBJ1-5,.,TRBD1,TGCGCCAGCAGCCAAGGACGACAGGGAGGAAAGCCCCAGCATTTT,CASSQGRQGGKPQHF
TRBV7-9,TRBJ2-7,.,TRBD1,TGTTCCAGCAGCCGGACAGGGGACGAGCAGTACTTC,CSSSRTGDEQYF
TRBV4-1,TRBJ1-2,.,.,TGCGCCAGCAGCCAAGAATGGAGTCCCTATGGCTACACCTTC,CASSQEWSPYGYTF
TRBV4-1,TRBJ2-3,.,TRBD2,TGCGCCAGCAGCCAAGAAATAGCGGGACGAACAGATACGCAGTATTTT,CASSQEIAGRTDTQYF
TRBV4-3,TRBJ2-1,.,TRBD2,TGCGCCAGCAGCCAACGACTAGCGGGTGACTCCTACAATGAGCAGTTCTTC,CASSQRLAGDSYNEQFF
TRBV9,TRBJ2-2,.,TRBD1,TGTGCCAGCAGCGTCACAGGGGAAGACACCGGGGAGCTGTTTTTT,CASSVTGEDTGELFF
TRBV28,TRBJ2-7,.,TRBD1,TGTGCCAGCAGAACCGGACAGGGACGTCTCTACGAGCAGTACTTC,CASRTGQGRLYEQYF
TRBV19,TRBJ2-1,.,TRBD2,TGTGCCAGTAGCTACGAGCGGGACCCCTACAATGAGCAGTTCTTC,CASSYERDPYNEQFF
TRBV27,TRBJ1-4,.,.,TGTGCCAGCAGGCGCGGACAGACAACTAATGAAAAACTGTTTTTT,CASRRGQTTNEKLFF
TRBV5-6,TRBJ2-3,few,.,TGTGCCAGCAGCTTGGGATGGGACACCTTCCGTAGATTAAAGTCGCAGTATTTT,CASSLGWDTFRRLKSQYF
TRBV6-1,TRBJ1-1,.,.,TGTGCCAGCAGTGAAGTACACCAGGTCACTGAAGCTTTCTTT,CASSEVHQVTEAFF
TRBV5-4,TRBJ2-7,.,TRBD2,TGTGCCAGCAGCTTGGAGGGACTAGAGAGCTACGAGCAGTACTTC,CASSLEGLESYEQYF
TRBV14,TRBJ2-7,.,TRBD1,TGTGCCAGCAGCCCCGGGACAGGGCGGAGAGAGCAGTACTTC,CASSPGTGRREQYF
TRBV13,TRBJ2-7,.,TRBD1,TGTGCCAGCAGCTTAATAGGGGGCCTCCACGAGCAGTACTTC,CASSLIGGLHEQYF
TRBV12-5,TRBJ1-1,.,TRBD1,TGTGCTAGTGGTTTGGGTTTGGGACAGGGGGCGCTTTCGCCTGAAGCTTTCTTT,CASGLGLGQGALSPEAFF
TRBV19,TRBJ1-4,.,.,TGTGCCACCAGTATGGGTGGGCTAACTAATGAAAAACTGTTTTTT,CATSMGGLTNEKLFF
TRBV10-3,TRBJ2-2,few,TRBD2,TGTGCCATCAGTGATGGTAGCGGGGGGGACACCGGGGAGCTGTTTTTT,CAISDGSGGDTGELFF
TRBV6-1,TRBJ1-2,.,TRBD1,TGTGCCAGCAGACATAACCGGGACAGAAACTATGGCTACACCTTC,CASRHNRDRNYGYTF
TRBV27,TRBJ2-5,.,TRBD2,TGTGCCAGCAGTTTATACGGAGCGGGGGGTATAGAGACCCAGTACTTC,CASSLYGAGGIETQYF
TRBV19,TRBJ2-1,.,TRBD1,TGTGCCAGTAGCCTCAGGGGGACAAAAGGGAATGAGCAGTTCTTC,CASSLRGTKGNEQFF
TRBV14,TRBJ2-5,.,TRBD1,TGTGCCAGCAGCCAGTGGACAGGGGGCGCGGAGACCCAGTACTTC,CASSQWTGGAETQYF